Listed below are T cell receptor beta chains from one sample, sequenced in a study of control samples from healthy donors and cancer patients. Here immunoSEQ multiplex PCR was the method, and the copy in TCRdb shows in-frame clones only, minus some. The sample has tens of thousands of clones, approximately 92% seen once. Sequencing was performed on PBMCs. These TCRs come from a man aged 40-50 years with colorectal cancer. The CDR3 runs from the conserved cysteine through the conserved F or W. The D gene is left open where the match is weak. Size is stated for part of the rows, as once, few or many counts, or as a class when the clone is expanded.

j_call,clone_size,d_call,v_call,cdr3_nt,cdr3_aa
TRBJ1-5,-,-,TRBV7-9,TGTGCCAGCAGCTCTCGCAATCAGCCCCAGCATTTT,CASSSRNQPQHF
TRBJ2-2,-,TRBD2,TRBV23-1,TGCGCCAGCAGTCAAACCGTTAGCGGGGGGGCCTGGGCCGGGGAGCTGTTTTTT,CASSQTVSGGAWAGELFF
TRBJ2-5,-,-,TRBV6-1,TGTGCCAGCAGTGGACGACTATTACTACTTCAAGAGACCCAGTACTTC,CASSGRLLLLQETQYF
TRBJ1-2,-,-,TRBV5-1,TGCGCCAGCAGCTTCACAGGAGACTATGGCTACACCTTC,CASSFTGDYGYTF
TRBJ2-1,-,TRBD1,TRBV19,TGCGCCAGTTCCGGGACAGGGGGCGTAAATGAGCAGTTCTTC,CASSGTGGVNEQFF
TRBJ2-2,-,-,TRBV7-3,TGTGCCAGCAGCTTAAGGGGGTACACCGGGGAGCTGTTTTTT,CASSLRGYTGELFF
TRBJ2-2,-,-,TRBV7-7,TGTGCCAGCAGCTCAGCCGGGCCGGGGGTCGGGGAGCTGTTTTTT,CASSSAGPGVGELFF
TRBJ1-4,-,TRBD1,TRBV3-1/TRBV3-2,TGTGCCAGCAGCCAAGATTGGACAGGGGATGAAAAACTGTTTTTT,CASSQDWTGDEKLFF
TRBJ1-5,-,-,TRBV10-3,TGTGCCATCAGTCGTAGGGGAGATAGCAATCAGCCCCAGCATTTT,CAISRRGDSNQPQHF
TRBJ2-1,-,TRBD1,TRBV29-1,TGCAGCTCTTCGGGACAGGGGAATGAGCAGTTCTTC,CSSSGQGNEQFF
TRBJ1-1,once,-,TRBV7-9,TGTGCCAGCAGCTCTCGTAACACTGAAGCTTTCTTT,CASSSRNTEAFF
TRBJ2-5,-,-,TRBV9,TGTGCCAGCAGCGTACGGGATGGGGTGGAGACCCAGTACTTC,CASSVRDGVETQYF
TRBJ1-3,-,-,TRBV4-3,TGCGCCAGCAGCCAAGATCGGGGGGGAGAGCCCGGAAACACCATATATTTT,CASSQDRGGEPGNTIYF
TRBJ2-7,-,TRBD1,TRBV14,TGTGCCAGCAGCCAAGGGCAGGGGGCCTACGAGCAGTACTTC,CASSQGQGAYEQYF
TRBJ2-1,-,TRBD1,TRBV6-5,TGTGCCAGCAGTTACTCGGGACAGTCGGCGGATGAGCAGTTCTTC,CASSYSGQSADEQFF
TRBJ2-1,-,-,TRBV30,TGTGCCTGGTCCAAAGGGGGTGCCAGGGCCAATGAGCAGTTCTTC,CAWSKGGARANEQFF
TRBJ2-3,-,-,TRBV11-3,TGTGCCAGCAGTCACCCAAACGAGGCAGATACGCAGTATTTT,CASSHPNEADTQYF